This record concerns one TCR beta chain sequence. Its antigen is as yet unknown. The CDR3 is 16 residues long. Trimming took 6 bases from V and 2 from J; bases not matched to a gene: 6. Germline V gives CDR1 SNHLY, CDR2 FYNNEI. This sample is part of a study of cytomegalovirus exposure and HLA in healthy donors. Across the study: From donors who were HLA-typed, an early data release held approximately 80 million unique TCRs. Study observations and caveats: An Asian-associated ancestry cluster reportedly showed fewer N-insertions than the roughly 600-donor mean in a later analysis.

These donors counted as nominally healthy when sampled, but unrecorded immune exposures were likely. The PCR contained 60 Vbeta and 13 Jbeta primers. TCRdb's copy holds only in-frame clones and misses some; the assay was immunoSEQ multiplex PCR. The data hold around 150,000 clones, with about 81% observed a single time. The sequence was collected from a woman in her fifties or sixties in good health and CMV-seropositive. Sequencing used PBMCs. This chain connects TRBV2 to TRBJ2-3; TRBD2 agrees at 12 bases. The CDR3 region is CASRGLAGGLTDTQYF. The DNA of the CDR3 is TGTGCCAGCAGGGGTCTAGCGGGGGGGCTCACAGATACGCAGTATTTT.